This record concerns one T cell receptor (beta chain) sequence. Its antigen is undetermined. MiXCR was run by TCRdb on the RT-PCR reads, yielding one entry per CDR3 protein. The sample has approximately 570,000 distinct CDR3 sequences, approximately 7.6% seen once. This specimen belongs to a study of response to subunit inactivated influenza vaccine. Study-wide points: Each seasonal flu vaccination may recruit only limited new T cells, authors suggested.

CDR3 size: 16 residues. The ends were cut back, 5 bases at V and 1 base at J, with 14 bases in the middle. CDR1 is SGHVS and CDR2 is FNYEAQ in the germline V gene. Sequenced material: PBMCs from blood, taken roughly 24 months after vaccination. This chain connects TRBV7-6 to TRBJ2-2; D may be TRBD1 (6 bases). The sequence came from a man aged 50 to 75 who received an inactivated influenza vaccine. Here the CDR3 DNA reads TGTGCCAGCAGCCGTGATGGGGGCTGGAACACCGGGGAGCTGTTTTTT. Amino acid sequence: CASSRDGGWNTGELFF.